This TCR beta chain appears in the sequencing data of a study of T-cell memory formation after mild COVID-19. Turning to the study itself: TCR clusters showed largely donor specificity.

Study results and limitations: Cross-reactive memory seemingly joined, as some responding clones were found in pre-infection memory.

Concerning this clonotype itself: Antigen specificity is unknown.

Amplification by 5'RACE using constant-segment primers produced TCR alpha and TCR beta cDNA libraries that carried sample barcodes and UMIs. TCRdb passed the 5' RACE reads through MiXCR, listing each CDR3 protein once. Among 500,000 to 650,000 distinct CDR3 sequences listed, about 22% were seen once. This CDR3 region has 16 residues. This TCR was recovered from an adult woman who had mild COVID-19 (a few samples of this study predate the infection). Cell type and time point are not known. Sequencing was performed on PBMCs or a T cell subset sorted from them (not recorded which). The chain couples TRBV21-1 to TRBJ2-2. TRBV21-1 is annotated as a pseudogene. This chain's CDR3 is CASSKDRGYYTGELFF. CDR3 bases: TGTGCCAGCAGCAAAGATCGCGGATATTACACCGGGGAGCTGTTTTTT.